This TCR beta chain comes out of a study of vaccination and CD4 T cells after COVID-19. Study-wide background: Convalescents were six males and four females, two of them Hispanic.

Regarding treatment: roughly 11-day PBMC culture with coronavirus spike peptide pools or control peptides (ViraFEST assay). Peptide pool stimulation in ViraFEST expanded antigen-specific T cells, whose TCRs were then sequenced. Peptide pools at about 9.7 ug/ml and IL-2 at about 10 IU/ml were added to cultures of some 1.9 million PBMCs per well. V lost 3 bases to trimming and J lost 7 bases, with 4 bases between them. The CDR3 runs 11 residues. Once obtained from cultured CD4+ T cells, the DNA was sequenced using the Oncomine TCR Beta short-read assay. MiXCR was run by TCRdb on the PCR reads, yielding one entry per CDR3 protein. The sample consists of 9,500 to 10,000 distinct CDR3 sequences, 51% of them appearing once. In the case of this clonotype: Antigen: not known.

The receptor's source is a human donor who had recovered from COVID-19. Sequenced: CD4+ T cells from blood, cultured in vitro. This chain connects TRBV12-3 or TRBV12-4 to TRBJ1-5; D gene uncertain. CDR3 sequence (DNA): TGTGCCAGCAGTTTGGGCCAGCCCCAGCATTTT. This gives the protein CASSLGQPQHF.